This T cell receptor beta chain was profiled in a study of blood T cell repertoires in COVID-19. Turning to the study itself: Specimens from acute and convalescent COVID-19 originated in the United States, Italy and Spain. Nucleic acid was either cDNA or gDNA, and it came from T cells, B-cell-depleted T cells, or PBMCs.

The assay was immunoSEQ multiplex PCR, and TCRdb's table has in-frame clones only and misses some. The sample shows around 400,000 clones, roughly nine tenths of them seen only once. V dropped 4 bases and J dropped 8; count of bases not matched to a gene: 8. CDR1 is SNHLY, CDR2 FYNNEI, per germline. The CDR3 loop spans 14 amino acids. V and J are TRBV2 and TRBJ1-2; 9 nucleotides line up with TRBD1. The sequenced sample was peripheral blood. This TCR was recovered from a man in his forties or fifties with acute or convalescent COVID-19. The CDR3 protein is CASSGDGTGKGYTF. In DNA, the CDR3 is TGTGCCAGCAGTGGAGACGGGACAGGGAAAGGCTACACCTTC.